The sequence of this T cell receptor (beta chain) was determined in a study of somatic mutations in cytotoxic T cells in rheumatoid arthritis. Sequencing used immunoSEQ multiplex PCR; TCRdb keeps in-frame clones, though not all of them. The table shows tens of thousands of clones, with around 84% occurring only once. V lost 2 bases to trimming and J lost 8 bases, with 11 bases between them. Germline CDR1 is MRHNA and CDR2 is SNTAGT. The CDR3 covers 13 residues. This receptor was taken from a woman between 50 and 59 years old in good health. The material sequenced was CD8+ T cells sorted from blood. The rearrangement links TRBV6-4 to TRBJ2-3; a weak D match, TRBD2 (5 bases). CDR3 sequence (DNA): TGTGCCAGCAGTGACGATGGGCGGGCTACGCAGTATTTT. It is translated as CASSDDGRATQYF.